Reported below is one T cell receptor beta chain. This record belongs to a study of blood T cell repertoires in COVID-19. As for the study in general: Both acute and convalescent COVID-19 samples were obtained from the United States, Italy and Spain. T cells, B-cell-depleted T cells, or PBMCs provided the cDNA or gDNA that served as material.

Participants were aged about 18 to 90 years from around 24 US areas. Per the germline V gene, CDR1 is SGHDT and CDR2 is YYEEEE. The V gene lost 0 bases and the J gene lost 0 bases, with 7 bases spanning the gap. The CDR3 covers 15 residues. As originally analysed: Amplification of reference gene primers was used by the study to estimate nucleated cell counts. TCRdb's copy holds only in-frame clones and misses some; the assay was immunoSEQ multiplex PCR. That table gives V, J and clone size, and the DNA gave D and trimming. The sample contains 150,000 or so clones, around 85% of which appear only once.

The clonotype originates from a woman aged 40 to 55 with acute COVID-19. The chain has TRBV5-6 and TRBJ1-5, with unresolved D. The sample taken for sequencing was PBMCs or T cells enriched from blood (not recorded which). The CDR3 coding sequence is TGTGCCAGCAGCTTGGGGGCCGTTAGCAATCAGCCCCAGCATTTT. Protein product: CASSLGAVSNQPQHF.